Presented here are 2 T cell receptor beta chains from one specimen sequenced in a study of blood T cell repertoires in COVID-19. Clones were sequenced by immunoSEQ multiplex PCR, and TCRdb holds only the in-frame ones, with some missing. The table has tens of thousands of clones, 85% to 90% seen once; the top ten hold about 18%. The sample consisted of peripheral blood. These receptors came from a woman aged 80 or older with acute or convalescent COVID-19.

The chain is built from TRBV4-1 and TRBJ2-7; 7 positions match TRBD2. The CDR3 runs to 15 residues. Germline CDR1 MGHRA, CDR2 YSYEKL. Germline trimming cut 4 bases from V and 3 bases from J; bases unmatched to any gene: 9. DNA for the CDR3: TGCGCCAGCAGCCCGCGTTCCGGGACTAACTACGAGCAGTACTTC. It is translated as CASSPRSGTNYEQYF.

The chain combines TRBV6-5 with TRBJ1-2; D gene ambiguous. This CDR3 is 13 amino acids long. CDR1 is MNHEY and CDR2 is SVGAGI in the germline V gene. V shed 8 bases and J shed 4 bases, with 14 bases lying between them. CDR3 DNA sequence: TGTGCCAGCGCCAAGGAGGGATTCTATGGCTACACCTTC. This sequence encodes CASAKEGFYGYTF.